Listed here is a single TCR beta chain. The data stem from a study of shared clonotypes between healthy human individuals. Authors' analysis steps: Sequence data from immunoSEQ were junction-only and lacked quality scores; consequently, filtering differed. Clones were read by immunoSEQ multiplex PCR, and TCRdb kept only the in-frame ones, dropping some. V and J calls and clone size are given by that table; D and trimming were obtained from the DNA. The sample contains approximately 2.3 million clones, over 90% of which appear only once. V lost 3 bases, J lost 0 bases, and 12 bases lay in between. The germline CDR1 and CDR2 sequences are LNHDA and SQIVND (reference sequence). This CDR3 spans 15 amino acids.

This clonotype was sampled from a man younger than 30 in good health. Some clones in this sample may be carry-over from other donors' samples. The chain recombines TRBV19 with TRBJ2-7, with a weak D call TRBD1 (7 bases). Sequencing input: naive CD4+ T cells from PBMCs. Documented subset: CD45RA+ positively selected. Written as DNA, the CDR3 is TGTGCCAGTAGTATGGGGGGACAGAGCTCCTACGAGCAGTACTTC. Protein sequence: CASSMGGQSSYEQYF. The whole variable domain, filled in from reference TRBV19 and TRBJ2-7, reads DGGITQSPKYLFRKEGQNVTLSCEQNLNHDAMYWYRQDPGQGLRLIYYSQIVNDFQKGDIAEGYSVSREKKESFPLTVTSAQKNPTAFYLCASSMGGQSSYEQYFGPGTRLTVT.